A single sample is the source of the 10 T cell receptor beta chains below, sequenced in a study of a mutant IDH1 vaccine in newly diagnosed glioma (dated by TCRdb to 2020 to 2023). The sample's time point label is to be understood as: week 11, during vaccination. A 20-mer mutant IDH1 peptide at 300 micrograms in Montanide made up each vaccine dose, which was injected subcutaneously together with topical imiquimod. The library was obtained by the immunoSEQ multiplex PCR assay. Not all clones reach the TCRdb copy of this immuneACCESS table, which keeps in-frame sequences only. Checked studies attribute under half of the gap to unresolved V genes and leave the rest unexplained. This sample lists about 120,000 clones; 85% to 90% were detected once. The ten biggest clones cover roughly 0.57% of the sample. For these TCRs, the target antigens are not known. Source: PBMCs, taken from a glioma patient whose treatment included an IDH1 peptide vaccine. These TCRs come from a woman in her forties or fifties with glioma.

This clone was observed a handful of times. Written as DNA, the CDR3 is TGTGCCAGCAGCCAACTTCTGGGACAGGGGCTCTTAGATACGCAGTATTTT. This gives the protein CASSQLLGQGLLDTQYF. The chain couples TRBV4-2 to TRBJ2-3, with TRBD1 matching 10 bases. Germline V CDR1 and CDR2: LGHNA, YNFKEQ. The CDR3 spans 17 residues. Losses at the gene ends were 2 bases for V and 5 bases for J; bases not matched to a gene: 10.

The chain couples TRBV7-8 to TRBJ2-1, with 8 bases identical to TRBD2. Germline V CDR1 and CDR2: SGHVS, FQNEAQ. The CDR3 consists of 17 residues. The junction had 17 bases not matched to a gene; V was cut back by 6 bases and J by 7 bases. CDR3 loop: CASSPASGSLLGNEQFF. For the CDR3, the DNA is TGTGCCAGCAGTCCAGCGAGCGGGAGCCTTTTGGGGAATGAGCAGTTCTTC.

The V gene is TRBV5-1, the J gene TRBJ1-6; weak D call: TRBD1 (5 bases). Trimming took off 0 bases at V and 6 bases at J, with 13 bases between the two ends. Germline V gene data show CDR1 as SGHRS and CDR2 as YFSETQ. The CDR3 is 16 residues long. The CDR3 protein is CASSLEGRAPNSPLHF. The CDR3, as DNA: TGCGCCAGCAGCTTGGAGGGGCGGGCCCCTAATTCACCCCTCCACTTT.

This chain joins TRBV5-4 and TRBJ2-5; 8 bases map to TRBD1. The end of the DNA fits TRBJ2-7 better, so the J call may be wrong. Looked up from germline, CDR1 is SGHNT and CDR2 is YYREEE (reference sequence). The length of the CDR3 is 14 residues. CDR3 coding DNA: TGTGCCAGCAGCTCCACAGGGGGGCTATACGAGCAGTACTTC. This sequence encodes CASSSTGGLYEQYF.

V and J are TRBV4-1 and TRBJ2-7, with 7 bases lining up with TRBD1. Unmatched junction bases numbered 5, after V lost 0 bases and J lost 3 bases. The CDR3 is 15 amino acids. Germline V CDR1 and CDR2: MGHRA, YSYEKL. CDR3 in DNA: TGCGCCAGCAGCCAAGATAGGGGGCGGAACTACGAGCAGTACTTC. This gives the protein CASSQDRGRNYEQYF.

The chain is built from TRBV6-5 and TRBJ2-5, with 9 bases aligning to TRBD2. The trim removed 6 bases at V and 1 base at J, leaving 6 bases unmatched. This CDR3 has 15 amino acids. Germline lookup yields CDR1 MNHEY and CDR2 SVGAGI. CDR3 residues: CASSDSGRPQETQYF. For the CDR3, the DNA is TGTGCCAGCAGCGACAGCGGGAGGCCCCAAGAGACCCAGTACTTC.

Here the CDR3 reads CASSRNVVRGHYGYTF. DNA for the CDR3: TGTGCCAGCAGCCGCAATGTGGTTCGGGGGCACTATGGCTACACCTTC. The rearrangement links TRBV11-2 to TRBJ1-2; D perhaps matches TRBD1 (6 bases). CDR1 and CDR2 from the germline V gene are SGHAT and FQNNGV. The V end lost 5 bases, the J end lost 3 bases, and 19 bases lay between the germline ends. The CDR3 loop spans 16 amino acids.

The V and J genes are TRBV7-9 and TRBJ2-1; no firm D call. Germline-derived CDR1 and CDR2 are SEHNR and FQNEAQ (reference sequence). With 8 bases removed from V and 10 bases from J, the gap between germline ends came to 9 bases. This CDR3 is built from 10 residues. The CDR3 reads CASPTPEQFF. In DNA form, the CDR3 reads TGTGCCAGCCCCACCCCCGAGCAGTTCTTC.

V gene TRBV12-5 combines with J gene TRBJ2-5, with D possibly matching TRBD2 (5 bases). From germline, CDR1 is LGHNT and CDR2 FRNRAP. The CDR3 is 16 residues long. The ends were cut back, 6 bases at V and 3 bases at J, with 20 bases in the middle. For the CDR3, the DNA is TGTGCTAGTGGCACGCGGTCGGGGTGGGAGAAAGAGACCCAGTACTTC. Amino acids: CASGTRSGWEKETQYF.

The V and J genes are TRBV6-5 and TRBJ1-2; TRBD1 might be the D (6 bases). V was cut by 4 bases and J by 7 bases, with 7 bases left in between. There are 11 residues in the CDR3. CDR1 is MNHEY, CDR2 SVGAGI, per germline. CDR3: CASSSRGGYTF. CDR3 bases: TGTGCCAGCAGTTCCAGGGGTGGCTACACCTTC.